The TCR beta chain under discussion was sequenced for a study of shared clonotypes between healthy human individuals. The overall study: A donor's plate count was three for CD4 naive and three for CD4 memory; CD8 naive had two and CD8 memory one.

This clone was detected once. TCRdb keeps only in-frame clones here, not all; method: immunoSEQ multiplex PCR. This table holds about 1.5 million clones, 95% to 99% found once. Sequencing was done on a sample of naive CD4+ T cells sorted from blood. Sample subset: CD45RA+ positively selected. The clonotype comes from a man aged 30-40 years in good health.

In nucleotides, the CDR3 is TGCGCCAGCAGCCCCCCAAATCTAGCGGGAGGGCCAGAAGAGCAGTACTTC. This translates into CASSPPNLAGGPEEQYF. This rearrangement joins TRBV5-1 to TRBJ2-7; 12 bases fit TRBD2. Germline CDR1 reads SGHRS; CDR2 reads YFSETQ. This CDR3 spans 17 amino acids. Trimming removed 4 bases from V and 7 bases from J; junction bases left unmatched: 15.